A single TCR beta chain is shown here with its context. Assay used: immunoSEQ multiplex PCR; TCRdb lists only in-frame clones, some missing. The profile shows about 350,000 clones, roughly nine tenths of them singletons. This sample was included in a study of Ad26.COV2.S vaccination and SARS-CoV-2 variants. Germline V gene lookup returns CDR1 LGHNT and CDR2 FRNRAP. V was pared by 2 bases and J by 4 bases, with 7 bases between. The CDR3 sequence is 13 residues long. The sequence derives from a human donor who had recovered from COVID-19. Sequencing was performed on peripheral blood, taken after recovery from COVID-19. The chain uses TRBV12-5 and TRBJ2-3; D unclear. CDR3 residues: CASGLRDADTQYF. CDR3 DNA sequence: TGTGCTAGTGGTTTGAGGGATGCAGATACGCAGTATTTT.